This T cell receptor (beta chain) is drawn from a study of T cell changes during pregnancy in multiple sclerosis. Germline lookup yields CDR1 SGHKS and CDR2 YYEKEE (reference sequence). This CDR3 is 15 amino acids long. V trimming: 3 bases; J trimming: 3 bases; junction bases outside the gene matches: 9. Data came from immunoSEQ multiplex PCR; TCRdb stores just in-frame clones and leaves some out. The table shows tens of thousands of clones, with around 94% occurring only once. The sample consisted of peripheral blood, taken in the third trimester of pregnancy. This TCR derives from a female donor in good health, enrolled as a control in a pregnancy study. The chain recombines TRBV5-5 with TRBJ2-7; the match to TRBD1 covers 7 bases. CDR3 sequence reads: CASSSHRGGLYEQYF. CDR3 in DNA: TGTGCCAGCAGCTCCCACAGGGGCGGGCTCTACGAGCAGTACTTC.